This T cell receptor beta chain comes out of a study of chemoradiotherapy in HPV16-positive cancers. Overall study: Candidate HPV-specific T-cell clones and common TCR motifs came from functional assays in a couple of HPV16-positive patients.

Per the germline V gene, CDR1 is SGHNT and CDR2 is YYREEE (reference sequence). Deletions cut 2 bases from V and 0 bases from J, with 12 bases between. CDR3 length: 16 residues. Broader study findings: During treatment, candidate HPV-specific clones and E7-related motifs expanded in tumor.

As concerns this clone: The antigen is undetermined.

Using immunoSEQ multiplex PCR, the repertoire was profiled, and TCRdb retains in-frame clones only, with some absent. Of fewer than 40,000 clones in the sample, around 92% are singletons; the top ten hold roughly 3.7%. The rearrangement joins TRBV5-4 to TRBJ1-3, with D maybe TRBD1 (6 bases). The sequence was collected from a human donor with HPV-associated anogenital cancer. This specimen was blood, taken from a patient who underwent chemoradiotherapy. CDR3 protein: CASSFGTTLSGNTIYF. The DNA of the CDR3 is TGTGCCAGCAGCTTCGGGACAACACTCTCTGGAAACACCATATATTTT.